These 13 T cell receptor beta chains came from one sample sequenced in a study of blood T cell repertoires in COVID-19. The data were produced by immunoSEQ multiplex PCR, yet TCRdb's version contains in-frame clones alone and is incomplete. Here the sample spans some 200,000 clones, roughly four fifths being singletons. Sequenced material: PBMCs or T cells enriched from blood (not recorded which). Source of these receptors: a man aged 40-49 years who had recovered from COVID-19.

The rearrangement links TRBV4-2 to TRBJ2-1, with a possible D match to TRBD2 (6 bases). The CDR3 contains 24 residues. Germline loops: CDR1 LGHNA, CDR2 YNFKEQ. Trimming pared 0 bases from V and 4 bases from J, leaving 37 bases between. The CDR3 loop is CASSQDFGRLSTAGGADLYNEQFF. For the CDR3, the DNA is TGTGCCAGCAGCCAAGATTTTGGGAGGCTTTCAACGGCTGGTGGGGCGGACTTATACAATGAGCAGTTCTTC.

The CDR3 reads CASSVAAQGYGYTF. The CDR3 DNA sequence: TGTGCCAGCAGCGTAGCGGCCCAGGGCTATGGCTACACCTTC. The V and J genes are TRBV9 and TRBJ1-2; D may be TRBD1 (5 bases). CDR1 is SGDLS and CDR2 is YYNGEE in the germline V gene. This CDR3 comprises 14 residues. The V end was cut by 0 bases, the J end by 4 bases, with 10 bases between. Filled out from reference TRBV9 and TRBJ1-2, the complete variable domain reads DSGVTQTPKHLITATGQRVTLRCSPRSGDLSVYWYQQSLDQGLQFLIQYYNGEERAKGNILERFSAQQFPDLHSELNLSSLELGDSALYFCASSVAAQGYGYTFGSGTRLTVV.

This sequence joins TRBV9 and TRBJ2-3; maybe TRBD2 (6 bases). This CDR3 is built from 16 residues. CDR1 is SGDLS, CDR2 YYNGEE, per germline. Trimming left V 2 bases short and J 0 bases short, with 13 bases between. The CDR3 reads CASSVGLAPSTDTQYF. The CDR3 DNA reads TGTGCCAGCAGCGTCGGGCTAGCGCCTAGCACAGATACGCAGTATTTT.

V is TRBV6-2 or TRBV6-3 and J is TRBJ2-2, with 10 positions matching TRBD2. CDR3 length: 19 residues. The germline V gene encodes CDR1 MNHEY and CDR2 SVGEGT. V dropped 0 bases and J dropped 5; count of bases not matched to a gene: 12. The CDR3 DNA follows: TGTGCCAGCAGTTACTCGAGCCTAGCGGGAGTCCCGAGGACCGGGGAGCTGTTTTTT. As protein: CASSYSSLAGVPRTGELFF.

CDR3 in DNA: TGTGCCAGCTCAGCTCTTCTGGGGGAGGGCACTGAAGCTTTCTTT. Protein sequence: CASSALLGEGTEAFF. The rearrangement joins TRBV18 to TRBJ1-1; D may be TRBD1 (5 bases). Per germline, CDR1 KGHSH and CDR2 LQKENI. The CDR3 has 15 amino acids. The ends were cut back, 5 bases at V and 4 bases at J, with 17 bases in the middle.

V is TRBV3-1 (or the pseudogene TRBV3-2) and J is TRBJ2-7, with a possible D match to TRBD2 (6 bases). CDR3 length equals 14 residues. The V gene's germline CDR1 is LGHDT and CDR2 YNNKEL (reference sequence). V gave up 6 bases and J gave up 3 bases, with 15 bases separating them. CDR3 region: CASSPNGGFYEQYF. Written as DNA, the CDR3 is TGTGCCAGCAGTCCTAATGGGGGGTTCTACGAGCAGTACTTC.

This clone has just a few counts. The CDR3 reads CASSQNRVREKLFF. The CDR3 region has the DNA TGTGCCAGCAGCCAAAACAGGGTCCGGGAAAAACTGTTTTTT. The rearrangement links TRBV5-4 to TRBJ1-4; TRBD1 is a possible D gene (6 bases). V shed 4 bases and J shed 8 bases, with 15 bases lying between them. Germline V gives CDR1 SGHNT, CDR2 YYREEE (reference sequence). The CDR3 sequence is 14 residues long.

The chain is built from TRBV27 and TRBJ2-3; weak D call: TRBD2 (6 bases). The CDR3 totals 16 residues. Germline CDR1 and CDR2: MNHEY and SMNVEV (reference sequence). V shed 7 bases and J shed 4 bases, with 21 bases lying between them. The CDR3 DNA follows: TGTGCCAGCACCCCTTTAGGGGACTGGCATGCAGATACGCAGTATTTT. It codes for CASTPLGDWHADTQYF.

The CDR3 is CASSQEPPGQYNSPLHF. The CDR3, as DNA: TGCGCCAGCAGCCAAGAGCCCCCGGGACAGTATAATTCACCCCTCCACTTT. The chain recombines TRBV4-3 with TRBJ1-6; 7 nucleotides match TRBD1. After removal of 0 bases from V and 4 bases from J, the junction contained 6 bases not matched to a gene. Per germline, CDR1 LGHNA and CDR2 YSLEER. This CDR3 contains 17 residues.

V gene TRBV6-2 or TRBV6-3 combines with J gene TRBJ1-5, with 7 bases lining up with TRBD1. Germline CDR1 reads MNHEY; CDR2 reads SVGEGT. This CDR3 spans 17 amino acids. V was clipped by 1 base and J by 4 bases; unmatched bases: 10. CDR3 residues: CASSYYGQALGNQPQHF. In nucleotides, the CDR3 is TGTGCCAGCAGTTACTACGGACAGGCCCTGGGGAATCAGCCCCAGCATTTT.

J is TRBJ2-7 and V is TRBV7-2, with D perhaps matching TRBD2 (5 bases). V lost 1 base and J lost 0, with 7 bases in between. Germline values: CDR1 SGHTA, CDR2 FQGNSA. The CDR3 length is 14 residues. CDR3 sequence (DNA): TGTGCCAGCAGCTTAGGGGGAGCCTCCTACGAGCAGTACTTC. Protein product: CASSLGGASYEQYF.

The chain links TRBV9 to TRBJ2-1; 9 bases fit TRBD1. The CDR3 contains 16 residues. Germline V gene data show CDR1 as SGDLS and CDR2 as YYNGEE. V shed 4 bases and J 5 bases; nucleotides not matched to a gene: 10. The CDR3: CASSLRGTGLDNEQFF. The CDR3 DNA sequence: TGTGCCAGCAGCTTGAGGGGGACAGGGTTGGACAATGAGCAGTTCTTC.

This clone was counted a few times. The rearrangement joins TRBV4-1 to TRBJ1-5; D is ambiguous. The CDR3 length is 15 residues. The germline V gene has CDR1 MGHRA and CDR2 YSYEKL. The V gene lost 3 bases and the J gene lost 3 bases, with 12 bases spanning the gap. The CDR3 DNA is TGCGCCAGCAGCCAGAGTGGGCTTAACAATCAGCCCCAGCATTTT. Its translation is CASSQSGLNNQPQHF.